A single sample is the source of the 20 T cell receptor beta chains below, sequenced in a study of vaccination and CD4 T cells after COVID-19. Using its own MiXCR run on the PCR reads, TCRdb lists one record per CDR3 protein. The profile shows 20,000 to 25,000 distinct CDR3 sequences, approximately 51% of them singletons. The sample was CD4+ T cells from blood, taken before SARS-CoV-2 vaccination. The receptors shown here come from a human donor who had recovered from COVID-19.

This chain joins TRBV6-1 and TRBJ1-5, with 8 bases fitting TRBD1. CDR3 size: 16 residues. V lost 5 bases, J lost 2 bases, and 8 bases stayed unmatched. Germline loops: CDR1 MNHNS, CDR2 SASEGT. The CDR3 bases are TGTGCCAGCAGTCCCTTACCGGGACAGGGCAATCAGCCCCAGCATTTT. Protein: CASSPLPGQGNQPQHF.

The chain joins TRBV6-2 or TRBV6-3 to TRBJ1-2; TRBD1 matches 7 bases. Germline V gene data show CDR1 as MNHEY and CDR2 as SVGEGT. Trimming removed 7 bases from V and 7 bases from J; junction bases left unmatched: 18. CDR3 length: 16 residues. CDR3 protein: CASTTMGALTGFGYTF. CDR3 DNA: TGTGCCAGCACCACGATGGGAGCCTTGACAGGGTTTGGCTACACCTTC.

This chain uses TRBV7-3 with TRBJ2-6, with unresolved D. Germline V gene sequence: CDR1 SGHTA, CDR2 FQGTGA. This CDR3 comprises 13 residues. With 5 bases removed from V and 6 bases from J, the gap between germline ends came to 8 bases. The CDR3 nucleotides are TGTGCCAGCAGCGATTCCGAGGCCAACGTCCTGACTTTC. Translated, it gives CASSDSEANVLTF.

By sample fraction, this clonotype is medium-sized. The chain joins TRBV20-1 to TRBJ1-5; D call uncertain. This CDR3 region has 14 residues. Trimming cost V 0 bases and J 7 bases, with 13 bases left between them. In germline, CDR1 is DFQATT, CDR2 SNEGSKA (reference sequence). This chain's CDR3 is CSARDLRSGQPQHF. In DNA form, the CDR3 reads TGCAGTGCTAGAGATCTGAGGAGTGGACAGCCCCAGCATTTT.

The rearrangement uses TRBV6-1 and TRBJ2-3; D perhaps matches TRBD2 (5 bases). Trimming took 10 bases from V and 5 from J, leaving 19 bases between them. In germline, CDR1 is MNHNS, CDR2 SASEGT. There are 14 residues in the CDR3. CDR3 bases: TGTGCCACCCAAGTATCCACGGGGTTAGATACGCAGTATTTT. Translated: CATQVSTGLDTQYF.

This clonotype turned up a few times. The gene calls are TRBV20-1 and TRBJ2-2, with D possibly TRBD1 on 5 matching bases. Germline CDR1 is DFQATT and CDR2 is SNEGSKA (reference sequence). The V and J ends lost 0 bases and 0 bases respectively, with 14 bases between them. The CDR3 extends over 17 amino acids. The CDR3 coding sequence is TGCAGTGCTAGAGATCTTCAGGGTAACTCGAACACCGGGGAGCTGTTTTTT. Encoded protein: CSARDLQGNSNTGELFF.

This clonotype was counted a single time. J is TRBJ1-1 and V is TRBV10-3; no firm D call. The CDR3 spans 13 residues. Between the trimmed V and J ends, which lost 6 bases and 4 bases, there was a span of 12 bases. The germline V gene has CDR1 ENHRY and CDR2 SYGVKD. This chain's CDR3 is CAISDDEGTEAFF. CDR3 bases: TGTGCCATCAGCGACGATGAGGGCACTGAAGCTTTCTTT.

This sequence joins TRBV30 and TRBJ1-2; 7 nucleotides align to TRBD1. This CDR3 spans 16 amino acids. CDR1 is GTSNPN and CDR2 is SVGIG in the germline V gene (reference sequence). V lost 2 bases, J lost 4 bases, and 13 bases stayed unmatched. CDR3 sequence (DNA): TGTGCCTGGAGTCCAGGGACAGCTCAGAGTAGCTATGGCTACACCTTC. This encodes CAWSPGTAQSSYGYTF.

This clonotype is medium-sized within its sample. The rearrangement uses TRBV20-1 and TRBJ1-2; tentatively, D is TRBD1 (6 bases). This CDR3 is built from 13 residues. Germline CDR1 and CDR2: DFQATT and SNEGSKA (reference sequence). CDR3 residues: CSALRDMNIGYTF. CDR3 bases: TGCAGCGCCCTCCGGGACATGAATATTGGCTACACCTTC.

A few counts support this clonotype. This chain's CDR3 is CSASRSPTRGSRQPQHF. DNA for the CDR3: TGCAGTGCTAGTCGTTCTCCAACTAGAGGGTCTCGACAGCCCCAGCATTTT. This chain links TRBV20-1 with TRBJ1-5; no clear D. Germline V lookup: CDR1 DFQATT, CDR2 SNEGSKA (reference sequence). This CDR3 has 17 amino acids. V was trimmed by 3 bases and J by 7 bases, leaving 25 bases between them.

V usage is TRBV5-1 and J usage is TRBJ2-7; 9 bases map to TRBD2. Germline loops: CDR1 SGHRS, CDR2 YFSETQ. The CDR3 consists of 15 residues. The trim removed 0 bases at V and 6 bases at J, leaving 7 bases unmatched. Here the CDR3 reads CASSLAPGLAFEQYF. For the CDR3, the DNA is TGCGCCAGCAGCTTGGCCCCGGGACTAGCCTTCGAGCAGTACTTC.

This sequence joins TRBV4-1 and TRBJ1-5, with unresolved D. In germline, CDR1 is MGHRA, CDR2 YSYEKL. Trimming pared 0 bases from V and 0 bases from J, leaving 6 bases between. The CDR3 has 15 amino acids. CDR3 protein: CASSQDHNSNQPQHF. CDR3 DNA: TGCGCCAGCAGCCAAGATCACAATAGCAATCAGCCCCAGCATTTT.

The chain has TRBV20-1 and TRBJ2-7; 10 bases line up with TRBD1. The germline CDR1 and CDR2 sequences are DFQATT and SNEGSKA (reference sequence). This CDR3 has 14 amino acids. V lost 0 bases to trimming and J lost 4 bases; unmatched junction nucleotides: 3. The CDR3 coding sequence is TGCAGTGCTAGAGAGACAGGGGGCTTATACGAGCAGTACTTC. It codes for CSARETGGLYEQYF.

This clonotype was counted a single time. The V and J genes are TRBV7-3 and TRBJ2-3; 10 bases map to TRBD2. Germline V CDR1 and CDR2: SGHTA, FQGTGA. The CDR3 runs to 16 residues. Trimming at V came to 3 bases and at J to 4 bases, leaving 7 bases not matched to a gene. CDR3 in DNA: TGTGCCAGCAGCTTTGCTAGCGGGAGTAGTCCAGATACGCAGTATTTT. It specifies CASSFASGSSPDTQYF.

The rearrangement joins TRBV15 to TRBJ1-5; D gene uncertain. The CDR3 runs to 17 residues. In germline, CDR1 is LNHNV, CDR2 YYDKDF (reference sequence). Trimming took off 0 bases at V and 2 bases at J, with 14 bases between the two ends. The CDR3 is CATSRDLIRMGNQPQHF. The CDR3 DNA is TGTGCCACCAGCAGAGATTTAATCCGGATGGGCAATCAGCCCCAGCATTTT.

The V call is TRBV15, the J call TRBJ2-1; TRBD2 agrees at 8 bases. From germline, CDR1 is LNHNV and CDR2 YYDKDF (reference sequence). With V trimmed by 0 bases and J by 7 bases, 11 bases remained unmatched. This CDR3 spans 17 amino acids. The CDR3 region has the DNA TGTGCCACCAGCAGAGATCTCGTGCGGGAGGTGAGAAATGAGCAGTTCTTC. Translated, it gives CATSRDLVREVRNEQFF.

The chain employs TRBV7-9 and TRBJ2-1; D is perhaps TRBD2 (6 bases). The V end lost 0 bases, the J end lost 4 bases, and 13 bases lay between the germline ends. Germline V gene data show CDR1 as SEHNR and CDR2 as FQNEAQ (reference sequence). This CDR3 contains 16 residues. CDR3 in amino acids: CASSLAVREVYNEQFF. The CDR3 DNA sequence: TGTGCCAGCAGCTTAGCCGTGAGGGAGGTGTACAATGAGCAGTTCTTC.

This chain joins TRBV6-2 or TRBV6-3 and TRBJ2-5, with D perhaps TRBD2 (6 bases). Germline loops: CDR1 MNHEY, CDR2 SVGEGT. The length of the CDR3 is 16 residues. The ends were cut back, 0 bases at V and 3 bases at J, with 14 bases in the middle. This chain's CDR3 is CASSYSPSGVKETQYF. The CDR3 region has the DNA TGTGCCAGCAGTTACTCTCCATCGGGAGTAAAAGAGACCCAGTACTTC.

This chain links TRBV20-1 with TRBJ2-5; TRBD2 aligns across 12 bases. V trimming: 6 bases; J trimming: 2 bases; junction bases outside the gene matches: 19. The CDR3 sequence is 19 residues long. Germline CDR1 and CDR2: DFQATT and SNEGSKA (reference sequence). This chain's CDR3 is CSADYWTSGMDLGQETQYF. CDR3 DNA sequence: TGCAGTGCCGATTATTGGACTAGCGGGATGGATTTGGGACAAGAGACCCAGTACTTC.

This clonotype was found a few times. The gene calls are TRBV2 and TRBJ1-2; possible D gene TRBD1, 6 bases. Germline-derived CDR1 and CDR2 are SNHLY and FYNNEI. The CDR3 sequence is 13 residues long. V was clipped by 6 bases and J by 3 bases, with 11 bases between them. The CDR3 here is CASRQDSYYGYTF. Written as DNA, the CDR3 is TGTGCCAGCAGACAGGACAGCTACTATGGCTACACCTTC.